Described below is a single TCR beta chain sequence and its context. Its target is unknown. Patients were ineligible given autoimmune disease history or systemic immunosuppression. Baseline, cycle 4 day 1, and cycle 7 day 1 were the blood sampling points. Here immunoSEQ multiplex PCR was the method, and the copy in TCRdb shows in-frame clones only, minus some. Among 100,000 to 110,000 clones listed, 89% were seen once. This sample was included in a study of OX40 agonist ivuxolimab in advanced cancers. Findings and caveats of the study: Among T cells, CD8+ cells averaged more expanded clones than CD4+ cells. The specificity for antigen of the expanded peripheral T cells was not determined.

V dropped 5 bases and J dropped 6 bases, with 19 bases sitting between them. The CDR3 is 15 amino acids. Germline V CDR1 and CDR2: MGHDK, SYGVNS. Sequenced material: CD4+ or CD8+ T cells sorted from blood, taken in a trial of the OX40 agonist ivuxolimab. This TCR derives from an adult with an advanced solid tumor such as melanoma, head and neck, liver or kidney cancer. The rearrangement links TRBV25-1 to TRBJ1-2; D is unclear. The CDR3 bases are TGTGCCAGCAGTCCCATATTTAGGGAGTCGGATGGCTACACCTTC. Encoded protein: CASSPIFRESDGYTF.